This is a list of T cell receptor beta chains from one sample in a study of blood T cell repertoires in COVID-19. TCRdb's table, derived via immunoSEQ multiplex PCR, lists solely in-frame clones and lacks some. The sample lists under 450,000 clones, less than 90% seen once, with about 5% in the top ten. Sequencing was done on a sample of PBMCs or T cells enriched from blood (not recorded which). The receptors come from a woman aged 50 to 60 who had recovered from COVID-19. CDR3s include the opening cysteine and the closing phenylalanine or tryptophan. D genes are given only for firm matches. Not every row has a clone size; where given, it reads once, few, many or a size class.

D: TRBD1; V: TRBV13; J: TRBJ1-1; size: NA; CDR3: CASSLTGGSNTEAFF; DNA: TGTGCCAGCAGCTTGACAGGGGGTTCGAACACTGAAGCTTTCTTT
D: NA; V: TRBV6-2/TRBV6-3; J: TRBJ1-4; size: NA; CDR3: CASSYEGRPNEKLFF; DNA: TGTGCCAGCAGTTACGAGGGTCGGCCGAATGAAAAACTGTTTTTT
D: NA; V: TRBV12-3/TRBV12-4; J: TRBJ2-7; size: NA; CDR3: CASSLSQPYEQYF; DNA: TGTGCCAGCAGTTTGTCACAGCCCTACGAGCAGTACTTC
D: NA; V: TRBV2; J: TRBJ1-1; size: NA; CDR3: CASWAGMNTEAFF; DNA: TGTGCCAGCTGGGCAGGGATGAACACTGAAGCTTTCTTT
D: NA; V: TRBV3-1/TRBV3-2; J: TRBJ2-2; size: NA; CDR3: CASSQVGASTGELFF; DNA: TGTGCCAGCAGCCAAGTAGGGGCCAGCACCGGGGAGCTGTTTTTT
D: TRBD1; V: TRBV7-9; J: TRBJ2-1; size: NA; CDR3: CASSWTGDEQFF; DNA: TGTGCCAGCAGCTGGACAGGGGATGAGCAGTTCTTC
D: TRBD2; V: TRBV3-1/TRBV3-2; J: TRBJ2-5; size: NA; CDR3: CASSQDWTSGVQETQYF; DNA: TGTGCCAGCAGCCAAGATTGGACTAGCGGGGTCCAAGAGACCCAGTACTTC
D: TRBD1; V: TRBV4-2; J: TRBJ1-1; size: NA; CDR3: CASSQGQGRWAEAFF; DNA: TGTGCCAGCAGCCAAGGACAGGGGCGATGGGCTGAAGCTTTCTTT
D: NA; V: TRBV2; J: TRBJ1-5; size: NA; CDR3: CASSVATRPQHF; DNA: TGTGCCAGCAGCGTAGCAACCAGGCCCCAGCATTTT
D: NA; V: TRBV2; J: TRBJ2-7; size: once; CDR3: CASSGNSGYEQYF; DNA: TGTGCCAGCAGTGGTAATAGCGGCTACGAGCAGTACTTC
D: TRBD2; V: TRBV11-2; J: TRBJ2-7; size: NA; CDR3: CASSFFILAEVNEQYF; DNA: TGTGCCAGCAGCTTCTTCATACTAGCGGAGGTGAACGAGCAGTACTTC
D: NA; V: TRBV6-5; J: TRBJ1-1; size: NA; CDR3: CASSFQGFQGTEAFF; DNA: TGTGCCAGCAGCTTTCAGGGTTTTCAGGGCACTGAAGCTTTCTTT
D: NA; V: TRBV15; J: TRBJ1-4; size: NA; CDR3: CATSRGPPGGRVEKLFF; DNA: TGTGCCACCAGCAGAGGTCCCCCCGGGGGACGTGTTGAAAAACTGTTTTTT
D: TRBD2; V: TRBV6-2/TRBV6-3; J: TRBJ2-7; size: NA; CDR3: CASSRLAGYEQYF; DNA: TGTGCCAGCAGTCGACTAGCGGGATACGAGCAGTACTTC
D: NA; V: TRBV23-1; J: TRBJ2-3; size: NA; CDR3: CASSRQDQTLMDTQYF; DNA: TGCGCCAGCAGTCGACAGGATCAAACTTTGATGGATACGCAGTATTTT
D: NA; V: TRBV19; J: TRBJ1-1; size: few; CDR3: CASPRVGRESAEAFF; DNA: TGTGCCAGCCCTAGAGTTGGCAGGGAATCGGCTGAAGCTTTCTTT
D: NA; V: TRBV7-2; J: TRBJ1-3; size: NA; CDR3: CASGGGISGNTIYF; DNA: TGTGCCAGCGGCGGAGGGATCTCTGGAAACACCATATATTTT
D: TRBD2; V: TRBV29-1; J: TRBJ2-2; size: NA; CDR3: CSVGLAANTGELFF; DNA: TGCAGCGTCGGACTAGCAGCGAACACCGGGGAGCTGTTTTTT
D: NA; V: TRBV6-5; J: TRBJ2-2; size: NA; CDR3: CASSWTLGANTGELFF; DNA: TGTGCCAGCAGTTGGACACTTGGGGCGAACACCGGGGAGCTGTTTTTT
D: TRBD1; V: TRBV10-2; J: TRBJ2-7; size: few; CDR3: CASGAGGLVEQYF; DNA: TGCGCCAGCGGAGCAGGGGGCCTAGTGGAGCAGTACTTC
D: TRBD1; V: TRBV7-9; J: TRBJ1-1; size: NA; CDR3: CASSPTGAVTEAFF; DNA: TGTGCCAGCAGCCCGACAGGGGCAGTCACTGAAGCTTTCTTT
D: NA; V: TRBV19; J: TRBJ2-3; size: NA; CDR3: CASSSPGLLLTSTDTQYF; DNA: TGTGCCAGTAGTTCCCCGGGACTGCTGCTTACGAGCACAGATACGCAGTATTTT
D: TRBD2; V: TRBV7-6; J: TRBJ2-2; size: NA; CDR3: CASSSASGANTGELFF; DNA: TGTGCCAGCAGCTCGGCTAGCGGGGCGAACACCGGGGAGCTGTTTTTT
D: TRBD1; V: TRBV10-3; J: TRBJ1-2; size: NA; CDR3: CAISALTGATIYGYTF; DNA: TGTGCCATCAGTGCCCTGACAGGGGCCACGATCTATGGCTACACCTTC
D: NA; V: TRBV7-9; J: TRBJ2-7; size: NA; CDR3: CASSFTYEQYF; DNA: TGTGCCAGCAGCTTCACCTACGAGCAGTACTTC
D: TRBD1; V: TRBV9; J: TRBJ1-1; size: NA; CDR3: CASSVGTDKNTEAFF; DNA: TGTGCCAGCAGCGTGGGGACAGATAAGAACACTGAAGCTTTCTTT
D: NA; V: TRBV29-1; J: TRBJ2-1; size: NA; CDR3: CSVGQTGLLNNEQFF; DNA: TGCAGCGTTGGCCAAACAGGGTTGCTGAACAATGAGCAGTTCTTC
D: NA; V: TRBV11-3; J: TRBJ1-1; size: NA; CDR3: CASSHGVRNTEAFF; DNA: TGTGCCAGCAGTCACGGTGTTAGAAACACTGAAGCTTTCTTT
D: NA; V: TRBV6-5; J: TRBJ1-5; size: NA; CDR3: CASSGGKGWNQPQHF; DNA: TGTGCCAGCAGCGGGGGGAAGGGTTGGAATCAGCCCCAGCATTTT
D: NA; V: TRBV30; J: TRBJ1-1; size: NA; CDR3: CAWRAGYTEAFF; DNA: TGTGCCTGGAGGGCAGGGTACACTGAAGCTTTCTTT
D: NA; V: TRBV5-4; J: TRBJ2-5; size: NA; CDR3: CASSSYQGGLETQYF; DNA: TGTGCCAGCAGCTCCTATCAGGGGGGTTTGGAGACCCAGTACTTC
D: NA; V: TRBV20-1; J: TRBJ1-2; size: NA; CDR3: CSKHRTSGYTF; DNA: TGCAGCAAACACAGGACGAGTGGCTACACCTTC
D: NA; V: TRBV7-2; J: TRBJ1-1; size: NA; CDR3: CASSFPLNTEAFF; DNA: TGTGCCAGCAGCTTCCCATTGAACACTGAAGCTTTCTTT
D: TRBD1; V: TRBV15; J: TRBJ1-1; size: NA; CDR3: CATTDRGLGTEAFF; DNA: TGTGCCACCACGGACAGGGGGCTTGGCACTGAAGCTTTCTTT
D: NA; V: TRBV7-3; J: TRBJ2-3; size: NA; CDR3: CASSPNHLDTQYF; DNA: TGTGCCAGCAGCCCGAATCACTTAGATACGCAGTATTTT